The 10 T cell receptor beta chains listed next were all sequenced from one sample in a study of blood T cell repertoires in COVID-19. TCRdb keeps only in-frame clones here, not all; method: immunoSEQ multiplex PCR. The table lists roughly 190,000 clones, 80% to 90% of them singletons. The sequencing sample was made of peripheral blood. These TCRs come from a human donor in a cohort sampled during active COVID-19.

In DNA form, the CDR3 reads TGTGCCAGCAGCTTAGGCCAGGGCCTAAATCAGCCCCAGCATTTT. This codes for CASSLGQGLNQPQHF. This rearrangement joins TRBV7-9 to TRBJ1-5, with TRBD1 as a possible D gene (5 bases). From germline, CDR1 is SEHNR and CDR2 FQNEAQ (reference sequence). There are 15 residues in the CDR3. V was clipped by 1 base and J by 4 bases, with 11 bases between them.

V is TRBV6-6 and J is TRBJ2-1; 9 bases map to TRBD1. Germline CDR1 and CDR2: MNHNY and SVGAGI (reference sequence). The V gene end was trimmed by 5 bases and the J gene end by 10 bases; junction bases not matched to a gene: 9. This CDR3 has 14 amino acids. CDR3 sequence (DNA): TGTGCCAGCAGTCCGGGACAGGGACCGTACGAGCAGTTCTTC. Protein product: CASSPGQGPYEQFF.

The rearrangement links TRBV5-1 to TRBJ2-2; 11 bases line up with TRBD2. Germline lookup yields CDR1 SGHRS and CDR2 YFSETQ. This CDR3 is built from 16 residues. The junction had 10 bases not matched to a gene; V was cut back by 4 bases and J by 8 bases. CDR3 sequence: CASSRGLAAERGELFF. The CDR3 nucleotides read TGCGCCAGCAGCCGGGGACTAGCGGCCGAGAGAGGGGAGCTGTTTTTT. Complete variable domain (other parts from reference TRBV5-1 and TRBJ2-2): KAGVTQTPRYLIKTRGQQVTLSCSPISGHRSVSWYQQTPGQGLQFLFEYFSETQRNKGNFPGRFSGRQFSNSRSEMNVSTLELGDSALYLCASSRGLAAERGELFFGEGSRLTVL.

V is TRBV3-1 (or the pseudogene TRBV3-2) and J is TRBJ1-1; maybe TRBD1 (5 bases). The CDR3 is made up of 14 amino acids. V shed 4 bases and J shed 7 bases, with 16 bases lying between them. CDR1 is LGHDT, CDR2 YNNKEL, per germline (reference sequence). CDR3: CASSPGGGIGEAFF. CDR3 nucleotides: TGTGCCAGCAGCCCCGGGGGAGGGATCGGTGAAGCTTTCTTT.

The chain couples TRBV4-2 to TRBJ2-3; 7 bases line up with TRBD1. Trimming at V came to 4 bases and at J to 4 bases, leaving 5 bases not matched to a gene. The germline gives CDR1 LGHNA, CDR2 YNFKEQ. This CDR3 spans 14 amino acids. The DNA for the CDR3 is TGTGCCAGCAGCCGGGACAGCAGTTCAGATACGCAGTATTTT. Translated: CASSRDSSSDTQYF.

The V gene is TRBV29-1, the J gene TRBJ1-1, with D unresolved. V gave up 5 bases and J gave up 6 bases, with 13 bases separating them. Germline CDR1 SQVTM, CDR2 ANQGSEA. This CDR3 is 12 amino acids long. The CDR3 sequence is CSVSVAGSEAFF. The CDR3 bases are TGCAGCGTTTCGGTGGCGGGGTCTGAAGCTTTCTTT.

V gene TRBV2 combines with J gene TRBJ1-1; 8 nucleotides agree with TRBD1. The ends lost 5 bases at V and 6 bases at J; junction bases unmatched: 2. Germline CDR1 reads SNHLY; CDR2 reads FYNNEI. This CDR3 contains 12 residues. CDR3 region: CASSLQGAEAFF. CDR3 nucleotides: TGTGCCAGCAGTTTACAGGGGGCTGAAGCTTTCTTT.

The CDR3 spells CASSPKRRTNEQFF. DNA for the CDR3: TGTGCCAGCAGTCCTAAACGGAGGACCAATGAGCAGTTCTTC. V and J are TRBV28 and TRBJ2-1, with D possibly being TRBD2 (5 bases). The CDR3 spans 14 residues. V lost 5 bases and J 6 bases, leaving 14 bases between the germline ends. Germline assignment: CDR1 MDHEN and CDR2 SYDVKM.

The rearrangement uses TRBV19 and TRBJ1-2; D uncertain. The CDR3 spans 16 residues. Trimming took off 4 bases at V and 4 bases at J, with 19 bases between the two ends. In germline, CDR1 is LNHDA, CDR2 SQIVND (reference sequence). The CDR3 region is CASSSMAGPTTYGYTF. Here the CDR3 DNA reads TGTGCCAGTAGTAGTATGGCGGGTCCCACGACCTATGGCTACACCTTC.

In DNA form, the CDR3 reads TGTGCCTGCGTTCTCGTTGCAGGGGGCGGCTATGGCTACACCTTC. It codes for CACVLVAGGGYGYTF. J is TRBJ1-2 and V is TRBV30; TRBD1 matches 8 bases. CDR3 length: 15 residues. Looked up from germline, CDR1 is GTSNPN and CDR2 is SVGIG (reference sequence). V lost 6 bases and J lost 4; bases outside the gene matches: 13.